This T cell receptor (beta chain) comes out of a study of shared clonotypes between healthy human individuals. CD45RO-negative CD8 cells positively selected for CCR7 made up the naive population, which excluded terminally differentiated effector memory CD45RA+ cells. Some clones are missing from TCRdb's copy, which holds only in-frame ones; the method was immunoSEQ multiplex PCR. The sample records hundreds of thousands of clones, roughly 94% being singletons. A single count supports this clone. The CDR3 extends over 13 amino acids. Per the germline V gene, CDR1 is SQVTM and CDR2 is ANQGSEA. The V and J ends lost 4 bases and 3 bases respectively, with 13 bases between them.

The receptor was isolated from a man aged 25-40 years in good health. The specimen was naive CD8+ T cells sorted from blood. The V gene is TRBV29-1, the J gene TRBJ2-7, with D hard to call. This CDR3 is CSVGPSKSYEQYF. In DNA form, the CDR3 reads TGCAGCGTTGGGCCCTCCAAAAGCTACGAGCAGTACTTC.